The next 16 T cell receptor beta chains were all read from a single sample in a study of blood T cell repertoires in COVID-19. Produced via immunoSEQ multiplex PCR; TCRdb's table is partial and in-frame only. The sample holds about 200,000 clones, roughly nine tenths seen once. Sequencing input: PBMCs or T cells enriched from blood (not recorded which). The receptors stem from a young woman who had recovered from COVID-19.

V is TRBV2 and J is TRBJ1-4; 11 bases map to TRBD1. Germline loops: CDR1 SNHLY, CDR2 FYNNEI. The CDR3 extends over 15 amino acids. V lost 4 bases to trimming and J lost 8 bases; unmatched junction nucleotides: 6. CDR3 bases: TGTGCCAGCAGTGCCGGACAGGGGGCGTGGGAAAAACTGTTTTTT. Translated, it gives CASSAGQGAWEKLFF.

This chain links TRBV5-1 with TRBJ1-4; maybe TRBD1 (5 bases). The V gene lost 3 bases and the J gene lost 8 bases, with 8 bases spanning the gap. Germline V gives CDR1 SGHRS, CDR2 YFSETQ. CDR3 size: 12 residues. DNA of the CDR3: TGCGCCAGCAGCTGGAAGGGGGAAAAACTGTTTTTT. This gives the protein CASSWKGEKLFF. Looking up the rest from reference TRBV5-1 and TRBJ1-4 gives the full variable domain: KAGVTQTPRYLIKTRGQQVTLSCSPISGHRSVSWYQQTPGQGLQFLFEYFSETQRNKGNFPGRFSGRQFSNSRSEMNVSTLELGDSALYLCASSWKGEKLFFGSGTQLSVL.

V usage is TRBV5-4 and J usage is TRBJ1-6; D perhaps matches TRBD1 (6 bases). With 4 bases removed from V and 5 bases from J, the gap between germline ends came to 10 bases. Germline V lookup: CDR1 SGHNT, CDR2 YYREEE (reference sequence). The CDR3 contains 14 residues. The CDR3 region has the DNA TGTGCCAGCAGCATAACAGGGAATAATTCACCCCTCCACTTT. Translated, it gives CASSITGNNSPLHF.

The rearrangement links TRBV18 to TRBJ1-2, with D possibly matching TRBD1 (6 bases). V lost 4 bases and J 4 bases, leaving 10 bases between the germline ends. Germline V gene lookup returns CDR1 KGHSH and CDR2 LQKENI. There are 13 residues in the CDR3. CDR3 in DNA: TGTGCCAGCTCACAAACAGGGACCTATGGCTACACCTTC. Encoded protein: CASSQTGTYGYTF.

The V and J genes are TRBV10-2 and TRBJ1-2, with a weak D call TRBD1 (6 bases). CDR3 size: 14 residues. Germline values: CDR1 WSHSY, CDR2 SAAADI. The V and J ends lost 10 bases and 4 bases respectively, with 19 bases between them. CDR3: CAILDRTGTYGYTF. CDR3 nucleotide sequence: TGCGCCATCCTCGACCGCACAGGGACCTATGGCTACACCTTC.

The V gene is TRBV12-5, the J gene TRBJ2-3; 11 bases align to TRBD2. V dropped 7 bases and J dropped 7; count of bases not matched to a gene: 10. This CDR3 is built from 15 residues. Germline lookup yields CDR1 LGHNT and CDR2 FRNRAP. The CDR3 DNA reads TGTGCTAGTGCCACAACTAGCGGGGGACCTCATACGCAGTATTTT. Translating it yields CASATTSGGPHTQYF. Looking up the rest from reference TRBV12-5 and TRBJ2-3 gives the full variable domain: DARVTQTPRHKVTEMGQEVTMRCQPILGHNTVFWYRQTMMQGLELLAYFRNRAPLDDSGMPKDRFSAEMPDATLATLKIQPSEPRDSAVYFCASATTSGGPHTQYFGPGTRLTVL.

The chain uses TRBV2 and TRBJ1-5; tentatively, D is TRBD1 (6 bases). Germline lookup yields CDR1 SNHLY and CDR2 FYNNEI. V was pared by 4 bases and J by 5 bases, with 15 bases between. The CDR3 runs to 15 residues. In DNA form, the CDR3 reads TGTGCCAGCAGTGTGCCGGGGGGCACGCATCAGCCCCAGCATTTT. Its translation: CASSVPGGTHQPQHF.

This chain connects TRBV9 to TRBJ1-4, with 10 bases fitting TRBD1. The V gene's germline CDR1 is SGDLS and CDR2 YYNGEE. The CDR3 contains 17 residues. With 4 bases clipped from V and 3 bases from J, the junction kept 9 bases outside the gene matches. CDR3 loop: CASSPGTGELANEKLFF. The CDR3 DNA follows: TGTGCCAGCAGCCCCGGGACAGGGGAACTAGCTAATGAAAAACTGTTTTTT. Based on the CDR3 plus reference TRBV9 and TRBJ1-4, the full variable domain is DSGVTQTPKHLITATGQRVTLRCSPRSGDLSVYWYQQSLDQGLQFLIQYYNGEERAKGNILERFSAQQFPDLHSELNLSSLELGDSALYFCASSPGTGELANEKLFFGSGTQLSVL.

The CDR3 DNA reads as TGTGCCAGCTCACCGGGAGAAACCACGAAAGAGACCCAGTACTTC. This gives the protein CASSPGETTKETQYF. The chain joins TRBV18 to TRBJ2-5, with D tentatively TRBD2 (5 bases). Germline lookup yields CDR1 KGHSH and CDR2 LQKENI. V lost 3 bases and J lost 3, with 14 bases in between. The CDR3 runs 15 residues.

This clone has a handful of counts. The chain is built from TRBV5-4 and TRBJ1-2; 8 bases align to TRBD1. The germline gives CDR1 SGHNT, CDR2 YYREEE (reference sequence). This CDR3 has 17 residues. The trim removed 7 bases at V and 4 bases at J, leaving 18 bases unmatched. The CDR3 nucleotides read TGTGCCAGCCATAAACTAGAGACAGGGGACTTGACCTATGGCTACACCTTC. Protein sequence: CASHKLETGDLTYGYTF.

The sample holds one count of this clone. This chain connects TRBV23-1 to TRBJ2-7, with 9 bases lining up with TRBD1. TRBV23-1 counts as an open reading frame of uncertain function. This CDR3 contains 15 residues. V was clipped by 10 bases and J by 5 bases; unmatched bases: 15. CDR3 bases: TGCGCCACCCCCTCTTTGACAGGGGGTCTCCACGAGCAGTACTTC. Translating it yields CATPSLTGGLHEQYF.

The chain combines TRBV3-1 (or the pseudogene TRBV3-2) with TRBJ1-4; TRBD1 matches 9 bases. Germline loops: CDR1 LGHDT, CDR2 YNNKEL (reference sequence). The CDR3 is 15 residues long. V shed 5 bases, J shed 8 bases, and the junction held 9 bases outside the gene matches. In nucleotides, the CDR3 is TGTGCCAGCAGCTGGGTGGGACAGGGAAACGAAAAACTGTTTTTT. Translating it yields CASSWVGQGNEKLFF.

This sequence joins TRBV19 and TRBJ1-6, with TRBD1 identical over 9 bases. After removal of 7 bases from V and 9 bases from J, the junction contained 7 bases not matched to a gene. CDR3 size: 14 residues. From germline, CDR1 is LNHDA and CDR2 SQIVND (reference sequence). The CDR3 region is CASTSGTGRSPLHF. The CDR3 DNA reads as TGTGCCAGTACCTCGGGGACAGGGCGTTCACCCCTCCACTTT.

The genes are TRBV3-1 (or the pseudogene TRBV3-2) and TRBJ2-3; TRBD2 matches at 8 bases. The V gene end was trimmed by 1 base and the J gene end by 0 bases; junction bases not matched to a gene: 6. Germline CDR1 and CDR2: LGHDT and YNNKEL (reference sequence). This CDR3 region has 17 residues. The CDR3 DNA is TGTGCCAGCAGCCAAGGGCCAGCGGGGGCTAGCACAGATACGCAGTATTTT. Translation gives CASSQGPAGASTDTQYF.

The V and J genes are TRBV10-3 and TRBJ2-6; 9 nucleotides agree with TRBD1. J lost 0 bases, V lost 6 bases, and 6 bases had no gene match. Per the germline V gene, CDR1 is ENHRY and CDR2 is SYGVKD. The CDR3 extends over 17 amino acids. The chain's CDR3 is CAISPGQGFSGANVLTF. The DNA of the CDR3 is TGTGCCATCAGCCCGGGACAGGGCTTCTCTGGGGCCAACGTCCTGACTTTC.

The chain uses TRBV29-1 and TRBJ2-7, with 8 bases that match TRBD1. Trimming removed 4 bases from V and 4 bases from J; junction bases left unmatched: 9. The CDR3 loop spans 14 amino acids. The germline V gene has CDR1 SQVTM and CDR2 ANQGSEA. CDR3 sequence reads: CSVARDRSFYEQYF. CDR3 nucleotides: TGCAGCGTTGCGCGGGACAGGTCCTTTTACGAGCAGTACTTC.